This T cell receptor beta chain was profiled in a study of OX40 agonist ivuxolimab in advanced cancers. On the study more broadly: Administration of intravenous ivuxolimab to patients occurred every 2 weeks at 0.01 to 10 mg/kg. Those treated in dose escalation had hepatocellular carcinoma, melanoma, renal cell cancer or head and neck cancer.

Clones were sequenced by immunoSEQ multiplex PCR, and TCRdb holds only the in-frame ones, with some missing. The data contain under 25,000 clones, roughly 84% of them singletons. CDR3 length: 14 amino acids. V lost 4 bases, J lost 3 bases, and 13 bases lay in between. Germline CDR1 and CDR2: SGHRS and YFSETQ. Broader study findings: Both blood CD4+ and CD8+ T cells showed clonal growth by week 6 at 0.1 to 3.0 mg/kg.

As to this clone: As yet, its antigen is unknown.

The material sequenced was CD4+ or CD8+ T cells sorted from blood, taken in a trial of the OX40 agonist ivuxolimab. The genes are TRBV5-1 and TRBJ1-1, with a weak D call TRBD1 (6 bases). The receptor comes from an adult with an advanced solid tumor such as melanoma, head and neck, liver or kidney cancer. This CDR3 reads CASSKQGRDTEAFF. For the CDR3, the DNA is TGCGCCAGCAGCAAACAGGGTAGGGACACTGAAGCTTTCTTT.